This T cell receptor (beta chain) was retrieved from a study of blood T cell repertoires in COVID-19. Study-wide background: T cells, B-cell-depleted T cells, or PBMCs provided the cDNA or gDNA that served as material.

Germline V gene sequence: CDR1 SGDLS, CDR2 YYNGEE. J gave up 7 bases and V 2 bases, and 7 bases lay outside the gene matches. There are 17 residues in the CDR3. Assay: immunoSEQ multiplex PCR; the TCRdb copy retains only in-frame clones and omits some. The sample lists fewer than 250,000 clones, roughly four fifths occurring once. The chain joins TRBV9 to TRBJ1-6; 12 bases are a match to TRBD1. This TCR came from a woman in her 70s with acute or convalescent COVID-19. Sequencing input: peripheral blood. CDR3 sequence reads: CASSVGTGGVGNSPLHF. The CDR3 coding sequence is TGTGCCAGCAGCGTCGGGACAGGGGGCGTTGGGAATTCACCCCTCCACTTT.